The clone carrying this T cell receptor beta chain was found a few times. Its antigen is still unknown. Investigators reverse transcribed all isolated RNA, so they sequenced expressed TCRB transcripts. Profiling relied on immunoSEQ multiplex PCR, and the TCRdb table lists in-frame clones only, not all of them. The sample holds about 700,000 clones; 13% are singletons and the top ten take approximately 0.022%. This CDR3 spans 11 amino acids. Trimming shortened V by 4 bases and J by 2 bases, and 6 bases separated the two germline ends. CDR1 is SQVTM, CDR2 ANQGSEA, per germline. Each of the CD4+ naive, central memory, regulatory and stem cell-like memory populations was sorted via CD45RO/CCR7/CD25/CD127/CD95/CD27. The data originate from a study of beta chain features in type 1 diabetes. In the study overall: There were some 100,000,000 sorted cells examined across all samples. Study-wide points: The naive, central memory and Treg TCRB repertoires showed an apparent similarity that was greater among patients than among healthy donors. In every one of the four CD4+ subsets, TCRB CDR3s were moderately but significantly shorter in Type 1 diabetes patients. Insertions at VDJ junctions were less frequent in type 1 diabetes patients. These patients also deleted more nucleotides at the same junctions.

This clonotype was obtained from a man in his late teens or twenties with type 1 diabetes. V usage is TRBV29-1 and J usage is TRBJ2-7, with D hard to call. The sample was naive CD4+ T cells from blood. DNA for the CDR3: TGCAGCGTTGCAACTACCTACGAGCAGTACTTC. It is translated as CSVATTYEQYF.